This TCR beta chain was captured by sequencing in a study of blood T cells in healthy people across ages. Regarding the study as a whole: Naive and antigen-experienced cells were not separated, limiting conclusive comparison.

Combining a sample-barcoded 5' primer with a J-beta primer mix, a second PCR ran for roughly 6 to 12 cycles. MiXCR, applied by TCRdb to the 5' RACE reads, yields one record per CDR3 protein. This sample has 600,000 to 800,000 distinct CDR3 sequences, with about 21% found just once. As regards this clonotype: Its antigen remains unidentified.

The CDR3 contains 16 residues. The sample consisted of blood. The TCR comes from a man in his 70s in good health. J is TRBJ2-1 and V is TRBV21-1; the table calls TRBD2, which could not be checked here. TRBV21-1 is classified as a pseudogene. In DNA, the CDR3 is TGTGCCAGCAGCAAGGGCGGGAAAAGCTCCTACAATGAGCAGTTCTTC. It is translated as CASSKGGKSSYNEQFF.